The clone carrying this TCR beta chain was observed a handful of times. Antigen specificity is unknown. The sample comes from a study of regulatory T cells in long-lasting Graves disease. Study at large: Persistent cases took antithyroid drugs over 5 years and stayed TSH receptor antibody positive. Findings and caveats of the study: Thyroid tissue was not studied; only peripheral blood was. Persistent disease showed a preference for TRBV28, TRBJ1-2 and TRBJ2-5.

This CDR3 contains 14 residues. The V gene lost 6 bases and the J gene lost 7 bases, with 18 bases spanning the gap. Per the germline V gene, CDR1 is MDHEN and CDR2 is SYDVKM. The authors built TCR beta libraries using iRepertoire HTBI primers and Arm-PCR of CDR3 regions. From the multiplex PCR reads, TCRdb called clonotypes with MiXCR, one entry per CDR3 protein. The sample has more than 650,000 distinct CDR3 sequences, about 32% seen once; the top ten hold about two fifths. Described time point: persistent/refractory GD, antithyroid drugs over 5 years with positive TRAb. PBMCs provided the RNA from which the TCR library was made. Enrollment of patients was through an endocrinology department in Xi'an, China.

The chain joins TRBV28 to TRBJ1-1; no clear D. Sequenced here: peripheral blood mononuclear cells (PBMCs), sampled when the disease was refractory, from a patient treated with antithyroid drugs. The source is a female donor with Graves disease. The CDR3 DNA is TGTGCCAGCAGAGACTCCTGGGATGTCAATGAAGCTTTCTTT. Translating it yields CASRDSWDVNEAFF.